This T cell receptor (beta chain) was captured by sequencing in a study of metastatic and nonmetastatic thyroid tumors. Overall study: For malignant and benign thyroid patients, tumor or nodule tissue and blood were the sources whose repertoires were compared. Study conclusions and caveats: Reportedly, malignant thyroid tumors had significantly higher TCR beta diversity than benign nodules, in blood and tumor.

By sample fraction, this clone is medium-sized. The antigen remains unidentified. Thyroid surgery had not been preceded by any treatment in any patient. In the authors' methods: Clinicopathological groups differed in CDR3, with these differences serving to build a distant-metastasis classifier for papillary thyroid cancer. With MiXCR, TCRdb reprocessed the PCR reads. TCRdb's processing, not the study's, gives the V and J calls here. The table lists some 40,000 clones, approximately 25% of them singletons. The sequenced material came from tumor tissue. The TCR sequence derives from a female donor with papillary thyroid cancer or a benign thyroid nodule (not recorded which). Some clones in this sample may be carry-over from other donors' samples.

The CDR3 reads CASSLAQFYGYTF. DNA of the CDR3: TGTGCCAGCAGTTTGGCCCAGTTCTATGGCTACACCTTC. The chain joins TRBV12-3 or TRBV12-4 to TRBJ1-2; no reliable D call. The CDR3 consists of 13 residues. The germline V and J ends were trimmed by 3 bases and 4 bases, with 9 bases remaining between them.